This TCR beta chain was captured by sequencing in a study of blood T cell repertoires in COVID-19. Across the whole study: Samples of COVID-19 (acute and convalescent) were obtained from the United States, Italy and Spain. PBMCs, B-cell-depleted T cells, or T cells were the source of the cDNA or gDNA that made up the material.

Germline assignment: CDR1 ENHRY and CDR2 SYGVKD. The CDR3 contains 15 residues. V lost 2 bases, J lost 8 bases, and 9 bases stayed unmatched. Original processing notes: Estimated nucleated cell counts came from reference gene primer amplification. Method: immunoSEQ multiplex PCR; TCRdb's copy keeps in-frame clones and lacks some. V and J calls and clone size follow that table, whereas D and trimming were derived from the DNA. The sample carries 120,000 or so clones, roughly 82% recorded once. This clone has more than one count but fewer than ten. The TCR comes from a woman aged 55-70 years with acute or convalescent COVID-19. The source material was peripheral blood. This sequence joins TRBV10-3 and TRBJ2-3; 8 bases align to TRBD2. The CDR3 sequence is CAISELSGDPTTQYF. The DNA for the CDR3 is TGTGCCATCAGTGAGCTTAGCGGGGACCCCACTACGCAGTATTTT.